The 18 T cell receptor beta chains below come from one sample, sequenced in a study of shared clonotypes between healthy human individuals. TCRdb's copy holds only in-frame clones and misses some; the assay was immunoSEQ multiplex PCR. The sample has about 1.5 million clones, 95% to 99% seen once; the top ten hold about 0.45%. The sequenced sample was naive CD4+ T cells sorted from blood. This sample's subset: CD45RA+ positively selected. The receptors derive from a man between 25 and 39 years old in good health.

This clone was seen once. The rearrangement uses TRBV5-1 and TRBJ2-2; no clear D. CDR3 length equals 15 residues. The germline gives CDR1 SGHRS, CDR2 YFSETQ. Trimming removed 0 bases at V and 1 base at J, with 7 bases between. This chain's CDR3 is CASSLVRKNTGELFF. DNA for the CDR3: TGCGCCAGCAGCTTGGTGCGGAAGAACACCGGGGAGCTGTTTTTT.

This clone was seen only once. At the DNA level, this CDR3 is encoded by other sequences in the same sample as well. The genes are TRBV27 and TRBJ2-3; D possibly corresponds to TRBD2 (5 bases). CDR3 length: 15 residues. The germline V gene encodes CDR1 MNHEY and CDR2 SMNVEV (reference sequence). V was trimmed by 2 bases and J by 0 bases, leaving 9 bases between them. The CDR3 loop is CASSLSGLSTDTQYF. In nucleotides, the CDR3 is TGTGCCAGCAGTTTAAGCGGCTTGAGCACAGATACGCAGTATTTT.

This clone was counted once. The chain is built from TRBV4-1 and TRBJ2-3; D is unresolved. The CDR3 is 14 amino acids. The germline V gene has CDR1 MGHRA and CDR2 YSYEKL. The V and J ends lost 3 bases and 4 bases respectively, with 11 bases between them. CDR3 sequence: CASSQRQAADTQYF. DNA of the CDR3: TGCGCCAGCAGCCAGCGCCAGGCGGCAGATACGCAGTATTTT.

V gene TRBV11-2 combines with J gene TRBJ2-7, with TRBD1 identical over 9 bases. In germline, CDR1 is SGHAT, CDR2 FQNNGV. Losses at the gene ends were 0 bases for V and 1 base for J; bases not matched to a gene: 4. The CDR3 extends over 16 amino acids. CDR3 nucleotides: TGTGCCAGCAGCTTAGAGCCGGGACAGGGATCCTACGAGCAGTACTTC. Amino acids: CASSLEPGQGSYEQYF.

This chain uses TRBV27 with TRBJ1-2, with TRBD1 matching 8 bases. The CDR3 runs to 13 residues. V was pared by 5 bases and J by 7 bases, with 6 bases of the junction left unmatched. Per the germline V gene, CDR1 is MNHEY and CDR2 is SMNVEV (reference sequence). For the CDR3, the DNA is TGTGCCAGCAGTCGCCAGGGGGCTTCTGGCTACACCTTC. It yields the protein CASSRQGASGYTF.

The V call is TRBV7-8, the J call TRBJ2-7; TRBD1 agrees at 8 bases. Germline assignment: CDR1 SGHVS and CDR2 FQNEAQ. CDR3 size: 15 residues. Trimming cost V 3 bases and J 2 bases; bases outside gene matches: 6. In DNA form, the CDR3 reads TGTGCCAGCAGCTTGGTGGGACAGGAGACCTACGAGCAGTACTTC. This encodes CASSLVGQETYEQYF.

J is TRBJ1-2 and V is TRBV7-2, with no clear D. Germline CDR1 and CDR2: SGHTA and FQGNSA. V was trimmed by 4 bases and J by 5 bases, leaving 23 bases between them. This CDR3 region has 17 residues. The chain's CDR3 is CASSYKAAVSPTYGYTF. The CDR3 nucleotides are TGTGCCAGCAGCTATAAGGCGGCAGTGTCCCCGACTTATGGCTACACCTTC.

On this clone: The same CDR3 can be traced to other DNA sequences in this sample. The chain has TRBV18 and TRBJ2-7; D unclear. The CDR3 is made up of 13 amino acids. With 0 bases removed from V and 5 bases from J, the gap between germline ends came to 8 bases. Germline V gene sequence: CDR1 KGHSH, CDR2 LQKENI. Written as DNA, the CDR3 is TGTGCCAGCTCACCACCAGGACGGGACGAGCAGTACTTC. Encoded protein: CASSPPGRDEQYF.

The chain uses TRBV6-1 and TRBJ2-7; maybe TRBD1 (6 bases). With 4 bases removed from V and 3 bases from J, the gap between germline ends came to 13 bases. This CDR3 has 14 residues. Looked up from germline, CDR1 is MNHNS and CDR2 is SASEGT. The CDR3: CASSGGQKFYEQYF. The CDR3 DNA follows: TGTGCCAGCAGTGGCGGACAGAAATTCTACGAGCAGTACTTC.

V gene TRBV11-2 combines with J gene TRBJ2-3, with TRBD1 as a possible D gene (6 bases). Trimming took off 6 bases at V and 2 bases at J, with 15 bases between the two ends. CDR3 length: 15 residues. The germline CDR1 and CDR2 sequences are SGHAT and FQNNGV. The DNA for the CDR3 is TGTGCCAGCAGTTACAGGGTGATGGACACAGATACGCAGTATTTT. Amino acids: CASSYRVMDTDTQYF.

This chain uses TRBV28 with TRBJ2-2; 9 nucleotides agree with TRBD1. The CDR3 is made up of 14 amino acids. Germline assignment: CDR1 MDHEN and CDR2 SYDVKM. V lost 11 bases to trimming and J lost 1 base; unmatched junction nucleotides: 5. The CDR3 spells CAGRGQGNTGELFF. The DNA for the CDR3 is TGTGCCGGGAGGGGACAGGGGAACACCGGGGAGCTGTTTTTT.

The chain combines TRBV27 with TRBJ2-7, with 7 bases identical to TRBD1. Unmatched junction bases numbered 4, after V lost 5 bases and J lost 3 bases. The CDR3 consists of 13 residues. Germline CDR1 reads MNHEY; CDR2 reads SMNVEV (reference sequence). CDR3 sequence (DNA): TGTGCCAGCAGTGCCGGGACAGTCTACGAGCAGTACTTC. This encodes CASSAGTVYEQYF.

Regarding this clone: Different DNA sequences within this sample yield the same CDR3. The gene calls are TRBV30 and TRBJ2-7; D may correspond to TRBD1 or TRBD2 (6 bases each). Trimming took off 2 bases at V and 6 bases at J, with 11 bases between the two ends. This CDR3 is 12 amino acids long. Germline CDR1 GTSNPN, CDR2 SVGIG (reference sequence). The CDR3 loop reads CAWSRGAGEQYF. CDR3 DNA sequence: TGTGCCTGGAGTAGGGGGGCCGGCGAGCAGTACTTC.

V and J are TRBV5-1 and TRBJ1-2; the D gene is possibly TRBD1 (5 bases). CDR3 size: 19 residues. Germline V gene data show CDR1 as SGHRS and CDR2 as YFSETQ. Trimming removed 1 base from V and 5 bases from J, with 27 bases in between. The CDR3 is CASSLSDPPHGADMYGYTF. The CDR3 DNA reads TGCGCCAGCAGCTTGTCAGATCCCCCCCACGGGGCAGATATGTATGGCTACACCTTC.

CDR3 sequence reads: CASSDSLFPQHF. The CDR3 DNA reads TGTGCCAGTAGTGACTCCTTGTTTCCCCAGCATTTT. The chain links TRBV19 to TRBJ1-5; D is unclear. Trimming left V 5 bases short and J 10 bases short, with 12 bases between. Germline values: CDR1 LNHDA, CDR2 SQIVND (reference sequence). The CDR3 has 12 amino acids.

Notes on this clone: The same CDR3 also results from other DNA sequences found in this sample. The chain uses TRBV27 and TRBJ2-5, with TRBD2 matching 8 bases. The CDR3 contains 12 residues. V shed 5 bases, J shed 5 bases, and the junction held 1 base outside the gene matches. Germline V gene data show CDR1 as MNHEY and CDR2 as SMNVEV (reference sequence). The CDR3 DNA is TGTGCCAGCAGTCCGGGAGGGGAGACCCAGTACTTC. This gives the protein CASSPGGETQYF.

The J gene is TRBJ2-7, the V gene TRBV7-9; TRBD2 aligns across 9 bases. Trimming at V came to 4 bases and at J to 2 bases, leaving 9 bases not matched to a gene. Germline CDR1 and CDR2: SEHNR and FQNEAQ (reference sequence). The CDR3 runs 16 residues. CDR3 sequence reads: CASSSALAGPPYEQYF. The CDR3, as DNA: TGTGCCAGCAGCTCCGCCCTAGCGGGACCACCCTACGAGCAGTACTTC.

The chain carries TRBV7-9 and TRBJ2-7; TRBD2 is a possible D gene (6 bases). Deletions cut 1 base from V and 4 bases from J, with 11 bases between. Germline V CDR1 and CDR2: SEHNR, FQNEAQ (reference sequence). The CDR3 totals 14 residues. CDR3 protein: CASSLDGRGYEQYF. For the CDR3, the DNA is TGTGCCAGCAGCTTAGACGGGCGGGGTTACGAGCAGTACTTC.